The clone carrying this T cell receptor beta chain was observed a few times. Trimming took 5 bases from V and 6 from J, leaving 10 bases between them. The V gene's germline CDR1 is MDHEN and CDR2 SYDVKM. This CDR3 has 13 amino acids. The data stem from a study of cytomegalovirus exposure and HLA in healthy donors. Primers for the PCR totalled 60 Vbeta and 13 Jbeta. This table comes from immunoSEQ multiplex PCR, and its TCRdb copy is limited to in-frame clones, with some not included. The sample includes around 150,000 clones, roughly three quarters of them seen just once. The chain carries TRBV28 and TRBJ2-2; unclear D gene. The sample was PBMCs. This TCR came from a woman aged 40 to 50 in good health and CMV-seronegative. The CDR3 DNA reads TGTGCCAGCAGTCCTCCTAGGCCCGGGGAGCTGTTTTTT. This encodes CASSPPRPGELFF.